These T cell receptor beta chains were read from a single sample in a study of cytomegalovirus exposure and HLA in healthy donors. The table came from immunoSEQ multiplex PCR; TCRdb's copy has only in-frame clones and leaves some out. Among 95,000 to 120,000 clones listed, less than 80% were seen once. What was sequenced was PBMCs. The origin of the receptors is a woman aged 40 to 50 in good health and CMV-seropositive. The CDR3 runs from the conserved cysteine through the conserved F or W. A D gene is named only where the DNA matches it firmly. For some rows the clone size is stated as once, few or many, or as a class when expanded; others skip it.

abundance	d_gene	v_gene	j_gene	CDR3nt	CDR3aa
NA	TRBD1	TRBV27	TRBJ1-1	TGTGCCAGCACCGAGCGACAGGGGATAACTGAAGCTTTCTTT	CASTERQGITEAFF
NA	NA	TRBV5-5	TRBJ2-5	TGTGCCAGCAGCTATTGGGGCCGCCAAGAGACCCAGTACTTC	CASSYWGRQETQYF
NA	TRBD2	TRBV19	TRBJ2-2	TGTGCCAGTAGTGACGGGACTAGCGACACCGGGGAGCTGTTTTTT	CASSDGTSDTGELFF
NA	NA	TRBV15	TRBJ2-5	TGTGCCACCAGCAATTGGAGCCCCGAGACCCAGTACTTC	CATSNWSPETQYF
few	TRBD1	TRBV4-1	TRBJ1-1	TGCGCCAGCAGAAGGGACAGGGGGTTTGAAGCTTTCTTT	CASRRDRGFEAFF
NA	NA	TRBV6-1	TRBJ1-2	TGTGCCAGCACCGCAGGGCCTAGCTATGGCTACACCTTC	CASTAGPSYGYTF
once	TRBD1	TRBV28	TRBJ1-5	TGTGCCAGCAGGTTAATAACCGGGACAGGCGGCAATCAGCCCCAGCATTTT	CASRLITGTGGNQPQHF
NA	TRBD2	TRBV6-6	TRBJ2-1	TGTGCCAGCACCCCGACTAGCGGGGGAGTTAATGAGCAGTTCTTC	CASTPTSGGVNEQFF
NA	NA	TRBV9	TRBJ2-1	TGTGCCAGCAGCGCCCTGACTGGCGGCTCCTACAATGAGCAGTTCTTC	CASSALTGGSYNEQFF
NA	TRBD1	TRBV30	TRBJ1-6	TGTGCCTGGACTACTACAGGGGTAGGTAATTCACCCCTCCACTTT	CAWTTTGVGNSPLHF
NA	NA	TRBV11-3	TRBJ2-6	TGTGCCAGCAGGCAAGCGCCCCAGTCTGGGGCCAACGTCCTGACTTTC	CASRQAPQSGANVLTF
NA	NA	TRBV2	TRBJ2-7	TGTGCCAGCACTTACGGGGAAAATTCCTACGAGCAGTACTTC	CASTYGENSYEQYF
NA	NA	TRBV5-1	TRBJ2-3	TGTGCCAGCAGCCTCGGACAACCTGCGGATACGCAGTATTTT	CASSLGQPADTQYF
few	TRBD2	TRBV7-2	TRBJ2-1	TGTGCCAGCAGCGTTCCCTCAGCGGGAGGCCTCTACAATGAGCAGTTCTTC	CASSVPSAGGLYNEQFF
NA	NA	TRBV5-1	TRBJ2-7	TGCGCCAGCAGCTTGAGAGGGTCTGAAACCTACGAGCAGTACTTC	CASSLRGSETYEQYF
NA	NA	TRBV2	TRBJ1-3	TGTGCCAGCACCGGGACAAAACTCCTCTCTGGAAACACCATATATTTT	CASTGTKLLSGNTIYF
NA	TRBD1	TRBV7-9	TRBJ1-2	TGTGCCAGCAGCTTATCGTCGGGACAGGGGAGAGGAGGCTACACCTTC	CASSLSSGQGRGGYTF
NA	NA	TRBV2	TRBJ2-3	TGTGCCAGCAGTGAGTGGAGGGGGCACACAGATACGCAGTATTTT	CASSEWRGHTDTQYF
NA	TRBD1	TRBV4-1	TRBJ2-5	TGCGCCAGCAGCAAGGATAGGACAGGGGGGAAAGAGACCCAGTACTTC	CASSKDRTGGKETQYF
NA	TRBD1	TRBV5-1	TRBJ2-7	TGCGCCAGCGGGGACAGGGAAGGATACGAGCAGTACTTC	CASGDREGYEQYF
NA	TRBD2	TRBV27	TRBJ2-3	TGTGCCAGCAGCCCAGAGACTAGCGGTGTAGATACGCAGTATTTT	CASSPETSGVDTQYF
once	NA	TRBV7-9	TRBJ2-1	TGTGCCAGCAGCTTAGACCAGAATGAGCAGTTCTTC	CASSLDQNEQFF
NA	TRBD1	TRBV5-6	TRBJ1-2	TGTGCCAGCAGCTTGTACCCTGGACAGGGAGAAGGCTACACCTTC	CASSLYPGQGEGYTF
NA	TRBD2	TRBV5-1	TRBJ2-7	TGCGCCAGCGGCTTGGAGGGACTAGCCAACGAGCAGTACTTC	CASGLEGLANEQYF
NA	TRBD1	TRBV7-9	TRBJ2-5	TGTGCCAGCAGCGCTCGACAGGGGGCAGGGGAGACCCAGTACTTC	CASSARQGAGETQYF
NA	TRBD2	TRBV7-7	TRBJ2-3	TGTGCTAGCAGCCCCTACACGGGACTAGTGATTACAGATACGCAGTATTTT	CASSPYTGLVITDTQYF
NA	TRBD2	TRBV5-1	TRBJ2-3	TGCGCCAGCAGCTTGGCGACCCTAGCGGGGGTTACAGATACGCAGTATTTT	CASSLATLAGVTDTQYF
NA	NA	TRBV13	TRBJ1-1	TGTGCCAGCAGCTTAGGGGGGGGCACTGAAGCTTTCTTT	CASSLGGGTEAFF
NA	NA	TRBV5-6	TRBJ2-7	TGTGCCAGCAGCTTATCCCGTTACGAGCAGTACTTC	CASSLSRYEQYF
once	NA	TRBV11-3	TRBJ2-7	TGTGCCAGCAGCTTAGCTCCAGTGTCTTCCTACGAGCAGTACTTC	CASSLAPVSSYEQYF
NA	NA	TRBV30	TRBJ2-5	TGTGCCTGGAGTGTCAGGACAGAAGAGACCCAGTACTTC	CAWSVRTEETQYF
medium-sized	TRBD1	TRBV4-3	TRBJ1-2	TGCGCCAGCAGCCAAGAACTACAGGGGGCGCGGGGCTACACCTTC	CASSQELQGARGYTF
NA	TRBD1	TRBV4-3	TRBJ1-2	TGCGCCAGCAGCCAAGTTTCAGGGGGCCCTTTCTATGGCTACACCTTC	CASSQVSGGPFYGYTF
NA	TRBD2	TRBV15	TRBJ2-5	TGTGCCACCTTTTCTAGCGGGAGTGCCGCAGAGACCCAGTACTTC	CATFSSGSAAETQYF
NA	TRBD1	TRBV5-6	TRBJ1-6	TGTGCCAGCAGCCACAACTCCGGGACAGGGGGCAAGAACTCACCCCTCCACTTT	CASSHNSGTGGKNSPLHF
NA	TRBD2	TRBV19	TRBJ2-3	TGTGCCAGTAAGGTGCGGGGGGCGGGAGATACGCAGTATTTT	CASKVRGAGDTQYF
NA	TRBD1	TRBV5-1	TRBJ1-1	TGCGCCAGCAGCTTGGTGGACAGGGGCGAGGGAACTGAAGCTTTCTTT	CASSLVDRGEGTEAFF
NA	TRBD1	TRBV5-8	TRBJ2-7	TGTGCCAGCAGCAAACGAGGACAGGGTAACTACGAGCAGTACTTC	CASSKRGQGNYEQYF
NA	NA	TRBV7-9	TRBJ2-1	TGTGCCAGCAGCTTATTTGACTTTCTGGGGCACAATGAGCAGTTCTTC	CASSLFDFLGHNEQFF
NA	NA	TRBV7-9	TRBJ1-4	TGTGCCAGCTCCGGTTCAAATGAAAAACTGTTTTTT	CASSGSNEKLFF
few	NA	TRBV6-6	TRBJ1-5	TGTGCCAGCAGCGGGGGGTTTGGCAATCAGCCCCAGCATTTT	CASSGGFGNQPQHF
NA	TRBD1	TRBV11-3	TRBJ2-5	TGTGCCAGCAGACCCCGACAGGGCTATCAAGAGACCCAGTACTTC	CASRPRQGYQETQYF
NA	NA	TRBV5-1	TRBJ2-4	TGCGCCAGCAGCTTGGTTGCGGCGCCTGCCAAAAACATTCAGTACTTC	CASSLVAAPAKNIQYF
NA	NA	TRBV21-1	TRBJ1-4	TGTGCCAGCAGCAAAGTATTGGAGTCATTTAATGAAAAACTGTTTTTT	CASSKVLESFNEKLFF
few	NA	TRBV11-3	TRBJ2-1	TGTGCCAGCAACCCTAGGTCGGACAATGAGCAGTTCTTC	CASNPRSDNEQFF
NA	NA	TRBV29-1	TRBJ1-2	TGCAGCGTTGAAGGCGGGGGGCTCCGACGCCATGGCTACACCTTC	CSVEGGGLRRHGYTF
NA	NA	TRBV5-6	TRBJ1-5	TGTGCCAGCAGCTCACTCGGGACATTCTTTTCCCAGCCCCAGCATTTT	CASSSLGTFFSQPQHF
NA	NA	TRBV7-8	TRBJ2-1	TGTGCCAGCAGCTTAGATCCACTTTACAATGAGCAGTTCTTC	CASSLDPLYNEQFF
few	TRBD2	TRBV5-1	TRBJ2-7	TGCGCCAGCAGCACCTCAAGCGGGAACTTCTACGAGCAGTACTTC	CASSTSSGNFYEQYF
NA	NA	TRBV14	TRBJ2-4	TGTGCCAGCAGCCAAGATTCGGGTGTCGGCATTCAGTACTTC	CASSQDSGVGIQYF
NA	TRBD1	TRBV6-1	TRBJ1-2	TGTGCCAGCAGTATCCGGGACAGGGACACCTATGGCTACACCTTC	CASSIRDRDTYGYTF
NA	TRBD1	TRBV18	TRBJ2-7	TGTGCCAGTTCACAAGGGGGCTCGGTCTACGAGCAGTACTTC	CASSQGGSVYEQYF
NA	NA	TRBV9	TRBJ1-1	TGTGCCAGCAGCGTAGTAGTGAACACTGAAGCTTTCTTT	CASSVVVNTEAFF
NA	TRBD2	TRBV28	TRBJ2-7	TGTGCCAGCAGTCCCGCCCTAGGGAGGGTCGAGCAGTACTTC	CASSPALGRVEQYF
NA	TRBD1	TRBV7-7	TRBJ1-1	TGTGCTAGCAGCAAAGCGGGACTAGGACAGGGGGCAAGGAACACTGAAGCTTTCTTT	CASSKAGLGQGARNTEAFF
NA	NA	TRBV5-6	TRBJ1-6	TGTGCCAGCAGCTTCTCCGGGGGGACGGGGGCAGGATCACCCCTCCACTTT	CASSFSGGTGAGSPLHF